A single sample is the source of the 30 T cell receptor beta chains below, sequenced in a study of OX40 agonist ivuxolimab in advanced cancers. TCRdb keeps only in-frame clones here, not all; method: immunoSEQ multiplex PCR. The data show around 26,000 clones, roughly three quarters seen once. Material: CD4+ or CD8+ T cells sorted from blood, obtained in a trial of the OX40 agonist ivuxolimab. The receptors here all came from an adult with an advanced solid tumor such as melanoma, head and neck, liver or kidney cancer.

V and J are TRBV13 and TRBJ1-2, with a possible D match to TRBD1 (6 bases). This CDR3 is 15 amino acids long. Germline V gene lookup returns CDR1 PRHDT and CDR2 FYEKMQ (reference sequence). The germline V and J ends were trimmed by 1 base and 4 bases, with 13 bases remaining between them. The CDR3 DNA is TGTGCCAGCAGCTTAGAGGGGGGCGCCTCCTATGGCTACACCTTC. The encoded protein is CASSLEGGASYGYTF.

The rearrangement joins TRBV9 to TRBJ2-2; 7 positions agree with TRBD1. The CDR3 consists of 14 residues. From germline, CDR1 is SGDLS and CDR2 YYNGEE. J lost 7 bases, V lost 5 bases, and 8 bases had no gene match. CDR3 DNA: TGTGCCAGCAGGGAAGGGGGCACGGGCGGGGAGCTGTTTTTT. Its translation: CASREGGTGGELFF.

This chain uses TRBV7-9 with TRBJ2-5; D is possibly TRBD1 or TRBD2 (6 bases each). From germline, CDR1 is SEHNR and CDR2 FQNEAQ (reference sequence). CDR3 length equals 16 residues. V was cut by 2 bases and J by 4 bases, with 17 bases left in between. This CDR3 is CASSLPGGRGLETQYF. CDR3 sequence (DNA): TGTGCCAGCAGCTTACCCGGGGGCAGGGGATTAGAGACCCAGTACTTC.

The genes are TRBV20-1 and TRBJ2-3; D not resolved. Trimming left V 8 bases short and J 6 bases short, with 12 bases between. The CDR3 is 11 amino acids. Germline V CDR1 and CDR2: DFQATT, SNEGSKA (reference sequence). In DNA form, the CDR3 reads TGCAGTCTCTATAAAGGGGATACGCAGTATTTT. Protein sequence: CSLYKGDTQYF.

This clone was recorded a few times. Here the CDR3 reads CASSSLISGGAPYNEQFF. In DNA, the CDR3 is TGTGCCAGCAGCTCTCTAATTAGCGGGGGGGCCCCCTACAATGAGCAGTTCTTC. The chain recombines TRBV27 with TRBJ2-1; 11 bases match TRBD2. The length of the CDR3 is 18 residues. V was clipped by 6 bases and J by 2 bases; unmatched bases: 12. Germline CDR1 MNHEY, CDR2 SMNVEV (reference sequence).

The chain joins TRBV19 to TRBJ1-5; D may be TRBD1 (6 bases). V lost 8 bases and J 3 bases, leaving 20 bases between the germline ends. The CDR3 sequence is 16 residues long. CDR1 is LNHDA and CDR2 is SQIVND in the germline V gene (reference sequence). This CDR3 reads CASHAATDRNNQPQHF. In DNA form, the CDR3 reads TGTGCCAGTCACGCGGCGACTGACAGGAACAATCAGCCCCAGCATTTT.

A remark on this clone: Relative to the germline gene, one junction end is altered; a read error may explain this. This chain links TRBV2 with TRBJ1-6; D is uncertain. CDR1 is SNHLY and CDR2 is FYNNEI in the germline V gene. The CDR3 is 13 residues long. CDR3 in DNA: TGTGCCACCAACCCGGGGTACGATTCACCCCTCCGCTTT. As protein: CATNPGYDSPLRF.

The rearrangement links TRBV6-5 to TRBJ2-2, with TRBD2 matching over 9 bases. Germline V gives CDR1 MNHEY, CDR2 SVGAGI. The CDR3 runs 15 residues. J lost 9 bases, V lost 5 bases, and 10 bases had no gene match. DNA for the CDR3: TGTGCCAGCAGTGGGGGCCCTAGCGGGGAAAGGGAGCTGTTTTTT. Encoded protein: CASSGGPSGERELFF.

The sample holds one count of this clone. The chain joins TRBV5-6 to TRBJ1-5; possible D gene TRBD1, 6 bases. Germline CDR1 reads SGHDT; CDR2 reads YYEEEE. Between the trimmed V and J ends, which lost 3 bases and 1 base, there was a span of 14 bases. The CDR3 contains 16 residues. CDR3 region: CASSSIHRESNQPQHF. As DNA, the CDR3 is TGTGCCAGCAGCTCGATCCACAGGGAGAGCAATCAGCCCCAGCATTTT. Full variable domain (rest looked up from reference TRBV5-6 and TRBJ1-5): DAGVTQSPTHLIKTRGQQVTLRCSPKSGHDTVSWYQQALGQGPQFIFQYYEEEERQRGNFPDRFSGHQFPNYSSELNVNALLLGDSALYLCASSSIHRESNQPQHFGDGTRLSIL.

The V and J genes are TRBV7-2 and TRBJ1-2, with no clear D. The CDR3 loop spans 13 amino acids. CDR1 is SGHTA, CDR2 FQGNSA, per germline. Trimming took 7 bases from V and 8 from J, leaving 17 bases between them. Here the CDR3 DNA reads TGTGCCAGCACCTATGGAGGTCTGGGAGGCTACACCTTC. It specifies CASTYGGLGGYTF. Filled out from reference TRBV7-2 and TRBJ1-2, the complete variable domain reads GAGVSQSPSNKVTEKGKDVELRCDPISGHTALYWYRQSLGQGLEFLIYFQGNSAPDKSGLPSDRFSAERTGGSVSTLTIQRTQQEDSAVYLCASTYGGLGGYTFGSGTRLTVV.

As DNA, the CDR3 is TGCGCCAGCAGCTCCTCAATCCGGGACAGGGTATACGAGCAGTACTTC. This translates into CASSSSIRDRVYEQYF. The chain joins TRBV5-1 to TRBJ2-7; TRBD1 matches at 9 bases. Germline V lookup: CDR1 SGHRS, CDR2 YFSETQ. The CDR3 contains 16 residues. The ends lost 3 bases at V and 4 bases at J; junction bases unmatched: 11.

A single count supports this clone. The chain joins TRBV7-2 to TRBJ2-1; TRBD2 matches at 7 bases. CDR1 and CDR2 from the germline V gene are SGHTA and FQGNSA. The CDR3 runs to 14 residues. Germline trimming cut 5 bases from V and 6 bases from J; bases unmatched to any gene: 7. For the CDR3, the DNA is TGTGCCAGCAGCAGGACTAGTAGCCCCAATGAGCAGTTCTTC. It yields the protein CASSRTSSPNEQFF.

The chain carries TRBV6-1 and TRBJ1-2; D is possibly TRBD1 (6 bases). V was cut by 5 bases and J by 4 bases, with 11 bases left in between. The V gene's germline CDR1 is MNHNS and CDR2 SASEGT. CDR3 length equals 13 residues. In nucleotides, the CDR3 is TGTGCCAGCAGTAACAGGGCTGTCTATGGCTACACCTTC. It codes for CASSNRAVYGYTF.

The DNA for the CDR3 is TGTGCCAGCAGCTTTAACACCGGGGAGCTGTTTTTT. Translating gives CASSFNTGELFF. The genes are TRBV5-4 and TRBJ2-2; D not resolved. Per the germline V gene, CDR1 is SGHNT and CDR2 is YYREEE (reference sequence). The ends were cut back, 2 bases at V and 2 bases at J, with 1 base in the middle. CDR3 size: 12 residues.

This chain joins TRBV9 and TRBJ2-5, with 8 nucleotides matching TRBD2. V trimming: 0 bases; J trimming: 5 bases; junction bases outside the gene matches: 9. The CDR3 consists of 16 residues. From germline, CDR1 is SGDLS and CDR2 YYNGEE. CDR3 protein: CASSVALAGGRETQYF. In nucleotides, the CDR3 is TGTGCCAGCAGCGTAGCCTTGGCGGGGGGTCGGGAGACCCAGTACTTC.

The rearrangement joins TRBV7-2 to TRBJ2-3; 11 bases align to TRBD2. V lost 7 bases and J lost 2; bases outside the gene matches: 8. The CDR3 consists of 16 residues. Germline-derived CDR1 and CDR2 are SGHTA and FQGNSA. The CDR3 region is CASNLIAGGDTDTQYF. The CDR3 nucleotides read TGTGCCAGCAACCTTATAGCGGGGGGGGACACAGATACGCAGTATTTT.

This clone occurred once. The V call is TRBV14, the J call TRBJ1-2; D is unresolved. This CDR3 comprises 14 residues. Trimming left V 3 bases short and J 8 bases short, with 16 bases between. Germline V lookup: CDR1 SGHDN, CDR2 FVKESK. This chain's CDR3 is CASSQRTDFGGYTF. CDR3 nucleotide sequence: TGTGCCAGCAGCCAGAGGACCGACTTCGGGGGCTACACCTTC.

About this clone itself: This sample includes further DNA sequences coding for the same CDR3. In DNA form, the CDR3 reads TGTGCCAGCAGCCCACTCTCTAGGCTCGGCTACGAGCAGTACTTC. Amino acid sequence: CASSPLSRLGYEQYF. The chain couples TRBV6-5 to TRBJ2-7; D gene ambiguous. The germline V gene encodes CDR1 MNHEY and CDR2 SVGAGI. The V end lost 6 bases, the J end lost 3 bases, and 18 bases lay between the germline ends. The CDR3 totals 15 residues.

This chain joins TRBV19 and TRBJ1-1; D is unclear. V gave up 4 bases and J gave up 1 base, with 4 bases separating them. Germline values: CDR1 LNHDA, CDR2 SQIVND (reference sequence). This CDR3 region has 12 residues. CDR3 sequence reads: CASSTENTEAFF. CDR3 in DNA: TGTGCCAGTAGTACAGAGAACACTGAAGCTTTCTTT.

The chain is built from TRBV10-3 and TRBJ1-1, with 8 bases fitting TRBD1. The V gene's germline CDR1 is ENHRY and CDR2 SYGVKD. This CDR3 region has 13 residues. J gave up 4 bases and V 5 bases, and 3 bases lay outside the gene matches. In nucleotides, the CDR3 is TGTGCCATCAGTCAGGGGGCGGGCACTGAAGCTTTCTTT. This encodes CAISQGAGTEAFF.

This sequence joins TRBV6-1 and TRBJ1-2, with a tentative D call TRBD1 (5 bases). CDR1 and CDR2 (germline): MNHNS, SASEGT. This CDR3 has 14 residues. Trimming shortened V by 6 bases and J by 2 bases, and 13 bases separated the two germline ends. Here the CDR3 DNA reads TGTGCCAGCAGGCCCATGGGGGGGAACTATGGCTACACCTTC. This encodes CASRPMGGNYGYTF.

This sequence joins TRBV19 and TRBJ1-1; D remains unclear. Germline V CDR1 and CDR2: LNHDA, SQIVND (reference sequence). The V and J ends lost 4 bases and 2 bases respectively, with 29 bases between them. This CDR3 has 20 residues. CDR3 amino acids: CASSTPPNPAGKISNTEAFF. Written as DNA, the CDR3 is TGTGCCAGTAGTACTCCACCAAACCCTGCCGGAAAGATAAGTAACACTGAAGCTTTCTTT. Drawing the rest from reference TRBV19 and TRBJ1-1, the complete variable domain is DGGITQSPKYLFRKEGQNVTLSCEQNLNHDAMYWYRQDPGQGLRLIYYSQIVNDFQKGDIAEGYSVSREKKESFPLTVTSAQKNPTAFYLCASSTPPNPAGKISNTEAFFGQGTRLTVV.

The CDR3, as DNA: TGTGCCAGCAGCTCAGCGGGGTGGGCGTACAATGAGCAGTTCTTC. This translates into CASSSAGWAYNEQFF. V and J are TRBV11-1 and TRBJ2-1; 7 bases are a match to TRBD2. V was clipped by 4 bases and J by 4 bases; unmatched bases: 7. Germline CDR1 reads SGHAT; CDR2 reads FQDESV (reference sequence). The CDR3 totals 15 residues.

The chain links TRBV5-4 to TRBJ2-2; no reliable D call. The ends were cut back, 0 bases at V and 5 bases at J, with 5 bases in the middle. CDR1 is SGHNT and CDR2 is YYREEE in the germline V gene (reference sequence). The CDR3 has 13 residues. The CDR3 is CASSLVPTGELFF. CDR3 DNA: TGTGCCAGCAGCTTGGTCCCAACCGGGGAGCTGTTTTTT.

This CDR3 reads CATSRDGGPSEKLFF. The CDR3 nucleotides are TGTGCCACCAGCAGAGATGGGGGTCCTAGTGAAAAACTGTTTTTT. The chain carries TRBV15 and TRBJ1-4; D is possibly TRBD1 (5 bases). CDR1 is LNHNV and CDR2 is YYDKDF in the germline V gene (reference sequence). This CDR3 has 15 amino acids. The germline V and J ends were trimmed by 0 bases and 7 bases, with 12 bases remaining between them.

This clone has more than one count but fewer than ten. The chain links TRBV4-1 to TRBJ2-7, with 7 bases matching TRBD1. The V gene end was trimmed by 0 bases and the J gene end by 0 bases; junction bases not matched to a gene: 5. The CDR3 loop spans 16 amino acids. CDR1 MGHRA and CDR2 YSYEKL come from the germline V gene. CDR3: CASSQEGQGDSYEQYF. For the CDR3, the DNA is TGCGCCAGCAGCCAAGAGGGCCAGGGGGACTCCTACGAGCAGTACTTC.

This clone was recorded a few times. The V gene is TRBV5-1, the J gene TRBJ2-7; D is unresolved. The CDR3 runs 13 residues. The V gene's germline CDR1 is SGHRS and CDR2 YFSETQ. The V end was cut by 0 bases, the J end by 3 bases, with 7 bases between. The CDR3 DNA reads TGCGCCAGCAGCTTGGAGGGTCGCTACGAGCAGTACTTC. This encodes CASSLEGRYEQYF.

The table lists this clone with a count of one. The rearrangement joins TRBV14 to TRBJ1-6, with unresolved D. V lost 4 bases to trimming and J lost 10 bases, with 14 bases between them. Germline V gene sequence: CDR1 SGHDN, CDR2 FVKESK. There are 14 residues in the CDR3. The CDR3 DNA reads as TGTGCCAGCAGCCTGGCGCGGGGTCGGTCACCCCTCCACTTT. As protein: CASSLARGRSPLHF. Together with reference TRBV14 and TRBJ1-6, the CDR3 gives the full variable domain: EAGVTQFPSHSVIEKGQTVTLRCDPISGHDNLYWYRRVMGKEIKFLLHFVKESKQDESGMPNNRFLAERTGGTYSTLKVQPAELEDSGVYFCASSLARGRSPLHFGNGTRLTVT.

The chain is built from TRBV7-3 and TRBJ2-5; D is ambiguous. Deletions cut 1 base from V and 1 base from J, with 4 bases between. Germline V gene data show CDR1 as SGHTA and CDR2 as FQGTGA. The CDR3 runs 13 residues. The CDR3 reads CASSLRPQETQYF. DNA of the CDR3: TGTGCCAGCAGCTTAAGGCCCCAAGAGACCCAGTACTTC.

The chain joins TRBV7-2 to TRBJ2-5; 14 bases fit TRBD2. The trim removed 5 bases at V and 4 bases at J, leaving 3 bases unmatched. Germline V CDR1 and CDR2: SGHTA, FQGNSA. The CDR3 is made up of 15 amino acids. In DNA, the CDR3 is TGTGCCAGCAGCCGCGGACTAGCGGGGGGAGAGACCCAGTACTTC. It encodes CASSRGLAGGETQYF. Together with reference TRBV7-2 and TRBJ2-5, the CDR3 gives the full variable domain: GAGVSQSPSNKVTEKGKDVELRCDPISGHTALYWYRQSLGQGLEFLIYFQGNSAPDKSGLPSDRFSAERTGGSVSTLTIQRTQQEDSAVYLCASSRGLAGGETQYFGPGTRLLVL.